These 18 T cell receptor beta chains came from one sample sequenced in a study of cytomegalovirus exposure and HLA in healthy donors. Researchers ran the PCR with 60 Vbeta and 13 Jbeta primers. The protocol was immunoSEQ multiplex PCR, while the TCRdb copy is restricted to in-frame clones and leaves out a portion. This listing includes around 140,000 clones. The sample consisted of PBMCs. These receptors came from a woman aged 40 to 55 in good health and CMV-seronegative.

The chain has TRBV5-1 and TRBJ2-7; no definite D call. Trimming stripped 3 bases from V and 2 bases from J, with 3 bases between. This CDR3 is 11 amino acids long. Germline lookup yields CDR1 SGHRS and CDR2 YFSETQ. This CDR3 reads CASSSAYEQYF. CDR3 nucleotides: TGCGCCAGCAGCTCCGCCTACGAGCAGTACTTC.

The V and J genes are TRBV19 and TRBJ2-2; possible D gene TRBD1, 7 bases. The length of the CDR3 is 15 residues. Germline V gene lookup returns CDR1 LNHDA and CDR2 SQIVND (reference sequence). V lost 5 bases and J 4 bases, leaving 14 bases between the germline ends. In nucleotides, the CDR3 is TGTGCCAGTAGTCCTGGAGGGGGCGGCACCGGGGAGCTGTTTTTT. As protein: CASSPGGGGTGELFF.

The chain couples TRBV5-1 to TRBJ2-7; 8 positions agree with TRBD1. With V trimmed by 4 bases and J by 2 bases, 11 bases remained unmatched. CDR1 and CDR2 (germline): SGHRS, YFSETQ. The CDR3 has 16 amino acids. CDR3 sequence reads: CASSTEPGGATYEQYF. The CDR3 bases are TGCGCCAGCAGCACCGAACCAGGGGGCGCGACCTACGAGCAGTACTTC.

CDR3 sequence reads: CASSLPPGGLSTDTQYF. Here the CDR3 DNA reads TGTGCCAGCAGCCTCCCCCCGGGGGGGTTGAGCACAGATACGCAGTATTTT. The chain joins TRBV4-2 to TRBJ2-3; 8 bases are shared with TRBD2. CDR1 is LGHNA and CDR2 is YNFKEQ in the germline V gene. There are 17 residues in the CDR3. J was trimmed by 0 bases and V by 4 bases; bases with no gene match: 9.

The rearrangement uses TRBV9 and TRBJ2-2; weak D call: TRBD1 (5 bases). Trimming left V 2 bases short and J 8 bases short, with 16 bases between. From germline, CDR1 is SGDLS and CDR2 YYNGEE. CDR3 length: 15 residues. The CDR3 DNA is TGTGCCAGCAGCGTTATGGCAGGGCGAGGTGGGGAGCTGTTTTTT. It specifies CASSVMAGRGGELFF.

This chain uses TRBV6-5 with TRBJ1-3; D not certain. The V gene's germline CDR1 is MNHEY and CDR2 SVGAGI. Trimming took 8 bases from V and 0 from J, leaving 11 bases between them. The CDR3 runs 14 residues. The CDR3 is CASGLRNSGNTIYF. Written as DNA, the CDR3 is TGTGCCAGCGGCCTCAGGAACTCTGGAAACACCATATATTTT.

The CDR3 sequence is CASTQEEADTQYF. The CDR3 DNA reads TGTGCCAGTACCCAAGAAGAGGCAGATACGCAGTATTTT. The chain has TRBV19 and TRBJ2-3; D uncertain. The CDR3 extends over 13 amino acids. Trimming took 7 bases from V and 4 from J, leaving 12 bases between them. Germline CDR1 reads LNHDA; CDR2 reads SQIVND (reference sequence). The variable domain in full, with the rest retrieved from reference TRBV19 and TRBJ2-3, is DGGITQSPKYLFRKEGQNVTLSCEQNLNHDAMYWYRQDPGQGLRLIYYSQIVNDFQKGDIAEGYSVSREKKESFPLTVTSAQKNPTAFYLCASTQEEADTQYFGPGTRLTVL.

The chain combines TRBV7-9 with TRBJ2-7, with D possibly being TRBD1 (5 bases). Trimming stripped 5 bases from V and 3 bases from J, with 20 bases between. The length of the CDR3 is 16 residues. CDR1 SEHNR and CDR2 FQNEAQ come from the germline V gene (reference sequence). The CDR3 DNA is TGTGCCAGCAGCCTAGTCTTAGGGGTAGGGCACTACGAGCAGTACTTC. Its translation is CASSLVLGVGHYEQYF.

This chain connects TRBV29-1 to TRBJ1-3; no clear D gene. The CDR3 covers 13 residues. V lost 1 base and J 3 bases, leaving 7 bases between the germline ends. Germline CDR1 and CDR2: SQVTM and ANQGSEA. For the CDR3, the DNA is TGCAGCGTTGAAGCGGGAGTTGGAAACACCATATATTTT. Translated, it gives CSVEAGVGNTIYF. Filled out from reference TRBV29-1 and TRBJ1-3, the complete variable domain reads SAVISQKPSRDICQRGTSLTIQCQVDSQVTMMFWYRQQPGQSLTLIATANQGSEATYESGFVIDKFPISRPNLTFSTLTVSNMSPEDSSIYLCSVEAGVGNTIYFGEGSWLTVV.

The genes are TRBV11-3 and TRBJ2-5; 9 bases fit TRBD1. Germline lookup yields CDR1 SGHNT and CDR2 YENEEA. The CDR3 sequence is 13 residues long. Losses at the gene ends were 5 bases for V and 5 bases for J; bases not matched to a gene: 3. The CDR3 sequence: CASSRQGGETQYF. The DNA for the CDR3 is TGTGCCAGCAGCAGACAGGGGGGGGAGACCCAGTACTTC.

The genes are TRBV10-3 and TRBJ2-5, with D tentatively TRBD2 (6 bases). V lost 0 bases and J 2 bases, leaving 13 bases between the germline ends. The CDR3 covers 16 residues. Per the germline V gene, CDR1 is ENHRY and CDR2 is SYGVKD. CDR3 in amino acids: CAISESRLETQETQYF. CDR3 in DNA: TGTGCCATCAGTGAGTCTCGACTAGAAACACAAGAGACCCAGTACTTC.

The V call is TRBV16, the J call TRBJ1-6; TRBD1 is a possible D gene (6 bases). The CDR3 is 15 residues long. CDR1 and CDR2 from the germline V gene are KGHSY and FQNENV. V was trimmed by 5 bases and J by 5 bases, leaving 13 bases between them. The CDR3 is CASSIYRVNNSPLHF. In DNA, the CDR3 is TGTGCCAGCAGCATTTACAGGGTGAATAATTCACCCCTCCACTTT.

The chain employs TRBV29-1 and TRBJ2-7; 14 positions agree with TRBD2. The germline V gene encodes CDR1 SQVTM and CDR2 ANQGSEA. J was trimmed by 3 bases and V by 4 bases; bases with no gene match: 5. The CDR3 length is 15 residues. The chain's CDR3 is CSVASGTSGGYEQYF. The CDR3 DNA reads TGCAGCGTTGCTTCAGGGACTAGCGGGGGCTACGAGCAGTACTTC.

CDR3 sequence: CASSYASGNTEAFF. CDR3 coding DNA: TGCGCCAGCAGCTACGCGAGCGGGAACACTGAAGCTTTCTTT. The J gene is TRBJ1-1, the V gene TRBV5-1; unclear D gene. The CDR3 runs 14 residues. Trimming cost V 3 bases and J 1 base, with 10 bases left between them. Germline assignment: CDR1 SGHRS and CDR2 YFSETQ.

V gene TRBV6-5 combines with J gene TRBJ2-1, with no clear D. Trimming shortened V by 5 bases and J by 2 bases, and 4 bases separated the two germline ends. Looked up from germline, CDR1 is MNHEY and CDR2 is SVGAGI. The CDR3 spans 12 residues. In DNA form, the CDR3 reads TGTGCCAGCAGTGGGCCCTACAATGAGCAGTTCTTC. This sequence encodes CASSGPYNEQFF.

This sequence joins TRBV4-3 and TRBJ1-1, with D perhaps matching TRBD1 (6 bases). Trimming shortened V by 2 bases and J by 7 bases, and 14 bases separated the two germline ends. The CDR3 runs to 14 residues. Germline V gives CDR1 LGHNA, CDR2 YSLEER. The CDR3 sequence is CASSQSTGLGEAFF. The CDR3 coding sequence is TGCGCCAGCAGCCAATCCACAGGGTTGGGTGAAGCTTTCTTT.

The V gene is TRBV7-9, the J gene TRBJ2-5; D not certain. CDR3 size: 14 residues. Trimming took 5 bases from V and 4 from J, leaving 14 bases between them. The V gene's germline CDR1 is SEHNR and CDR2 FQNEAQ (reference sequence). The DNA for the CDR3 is TGTGCCAGCAGCCTCACCGCAGGAACAGAGACCCAGTACTTC. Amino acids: CASSLTAGTETQYF.

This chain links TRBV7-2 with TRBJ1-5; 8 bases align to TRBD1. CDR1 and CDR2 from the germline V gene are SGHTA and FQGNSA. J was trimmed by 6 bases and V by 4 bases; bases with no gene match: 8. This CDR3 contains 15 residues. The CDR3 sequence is CASSSRQGTGQPQHF. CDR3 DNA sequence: TGTGCCAGCAGCTCGCGACAGGGGACCGGTCAGCCCCAGCATTTT.